The 14 T cell receptor beta chains presented below share a single source sample, sequenced in a study of identical twins. TCRdb re-called the 5' RACE reads through MiXCR, storing one row per CDR3 protein. The data hold nearly 650,000 distinct CDR3 sequences, with roughly 7.2% observed a single time. The same specimen was also included in a second study, on yellow fever vaccine responses in identical twins.

Sequenced material: PBMCs. These receptors were obtained from a woman under 30 in good health.

V gene TRBV20-1 combines with J gene TRBJ2-7, with 12 bases aligning to TRBD2. The CDR3 spans 15 residues. Germline CDR1 is DFQATT and CDR2 is SNEGSKA (reference sequence). The V segment lost 4 bases and the J segment 1 base; nucleotides outside the gene matches: 5. This CDR3 reads CSAKQGTSGSYEQYV. The CDR3 nucleotides are TGCAGTGCTAAGCAAGGGACTAGCGGGTCCTACGAGCAGTACGTC.

This clonotype was detected many times. The rearrangement links TRBV28 to TRBJ2-5; D ambiguous. The CDR3 loop spans 16 amino acids. Looked up from germline, CDR1 is MDHEN and CDR2 is SYDVKM. V lost 1 base, J lost 3 bases, and 15 bases lay in between. For the CDR3, the DNA is TGTGCCAGCAGTTTATATCTTGGCGCCCTGAAAGAGACCCAGTACTTC. Protein: CASSLYLGALKETQYF.

The chain has TRBV25-1 and TRBJ2-1; no clear D. The CDR3 runs to 12 residues. V was trimmed by 6 bases and J by 9 bases, leaving 12 bases between them. The V gene's germline CDR1 is MGHDK and CDR2 SYGVNS. CDR3 sequence (DNA): TGTGCCAGCAGCGGTCCTTCCGGTGAGCAGTTCTTC. Its protein is CASSGPSGEQFF.

This clonotype has at least ten counts. One junction end does not reproduce the germline sequence, and a read error may be involved. The chain uses TRBV29-1 and TRBJ1-3; tentatively, D is TRBD1 (5 bases). This CDR3 is built from 12 residues. CDR1 is SQVTM, CDR2 ANQGSEA, per germline. CDR3 coding DNA: TGCAGCGTTGTGGGGGGTTTGAACACTATATATTTT. Amino acid sequence: CSVVGGLNTIYF.

The sample holds many counts of this clonotype. One end of the junction is discordant with germline, which a read error may explain. The chain combines TRBV6-1 with TRBJ2-1, with 9 bases identical to TRBD1. In germline, CDR1 is MNHNS, CDR2 SASEGT. CDR3 length: 14 residues. CDR3 loop: CATRTGGSNNEQFF. The CDR3 nucleotides read TGTGCCACCCGAACAGGGGGCTCCAACAATGAGCAGTTCTTC.

This clonotype has only a few counts. This sequence joins TRBV28 and TRBJ1-2; the D is unclear. This CDR3 region has 13 residues. Germline loops: CDR1 MDHEN, CDR2 SYDVKM. V was clipped by 5 bases and J by 8 bases, with 15 bases between them. Written as DNA, the CDR3 is TGTGCCAGCAGTCGACCGAGTCCCAACGGCTACACCTTC. It encodes CASSRPSPNGYTF.

In its sample, this clonotype was seen a few times. The chain is built from TRBV27 and TRBJ2-5; TRBD2 matches 7 bases. The CDR3 is 17 amino acids. Trimming took 6 bases from V and 0 from J; bases not matched to a gene: 13. CDR1 is MNHEY, CDR2 SMNVEV, per germline (reference sequence). CDR3 residues: CASREGAREGYQETQYF. In nucleotides, the CDR3 is TGTGCCAGCAGGGAAGGGGCCAGGGAGGGATACCAAGAGACCCAGTACTTC.

The sample holds many counts of this clonotype. The rearrangement uses TRBV28 and TRBJ2-1; no clear D gene. Germline lookup yields CDR1 MDHEN and CDR2 SYDVKM. The V gene lost 9 bases and the J gene lost 2 bases, with 11 bases spanning the gap. The CDR3 totals 13 residues. CDR3 protein: CASDGSTYNEQFF. CDR3 coding DNA: TGTGCCAGTGACGGTTCGACCTACAATGAGCAGTTCTTC.

This clonotype was recorded many times. V and J are TRBV3-1 and TRBJ2-5; 8 bases fit TRBD2. The CDR3 loop spans 16 amino acids. J lost 4 bases, V lost 3 bases, and 10 bases had no gene match. Germline CDR1 LGHDT, CDR2 YNNKEL (reference sequence). The CDR3 reads CASSHPVAGRIETQYF. The CDR3 nucleotides are TGTGCCAGCAGCCACCCAGTAGCGGGAAGAATAGAGACCCAGTACTTC.

The J gene is TRBJ2-7, the V gene TRBV7-2; D is possibly TRBD1 or TRBD2 (6 bases each). Germline loops: CDR1 SGHTA, CDR2 FQGNSA. V lost 1 base and J 2 bases, leaving 12 bases between the germline ends. CDR3 length equals 15 residues. The CDR3 DNA sequence: TGTGCCAGCAGCTTAGAGGGGGAGGACCCCTACGAGCAGTACTTC. Amino acids: CASSLEGEDPYEQYF.

This chain uses TRBV29-1 with TRBJ2-7; the match to TRBD1 covers 9 bases. CDR3 length: 14 residues. Unmatched junction bases numbered 6, after V lost 1 base and J lost 5 bases. Germline V gives CDR1 SQVTM, CDR2 ANQGSEA. The CDR3 region is CSVEVRGQGNEQYF. In DNA, the CDR3 is TGCAGCGTTGAAGTAAGGGGACAGGGCAACGAGCAGTACTTC.

Many counts were recorded for this clonotype. V and J are TRBV3-1 and TRBJ1-2; D is ambiguous. The CDR3 sequence is 17 residues long. Germline CDR1 and CDR2: LGHDT and YNNKEL (reference sequence). Trimming stripped 0 bases from V and 3 bases from J, with 17 bases between. The CDR3 is CASSQEPDPKTDYGYTF. The CDR3 DNA follows: TGTGCCAGCAGCCAAGAGCCGGACCCAAAGACGGACTATGGCTACACCTTC.

The table lists this clonotype with many counts. The chain couples TRBV4-1 to TRBJ2-1; TRBD2 matches 7 bases. V dropped 1 base and J dropped 4; count of bases not matched to a gene: 4. The germline V gene has CDR1 MGHRA and CDR2 YSYEKL. The CDR3 covers 15 residues. The CDR3 sequence is CASSQGSSGYNEQFF. CDR3 DNA sequence: TGCGCCAGCAGCCAAGGGTCTAGCGGATACAATGAGCAGTTCTTC.

The chain recombines TRBV5-5 with TRBJ2-7, with 10 bases lining up with TRBD1. The germline gives CDR1 SGHKS, CDR2 YYEKEE (reference sequence). V was clipped by 4 bases and J by 3 bases; unmatched bases: 7. The CDR3 consists of 15 residues. DNA of the CDR3: TGTGCCAGCAGCCCTACAGGGACAGGGGTCTACGAGCAGTACGTC. Amino acid sequence: CASSPTGTGVYEQYV.